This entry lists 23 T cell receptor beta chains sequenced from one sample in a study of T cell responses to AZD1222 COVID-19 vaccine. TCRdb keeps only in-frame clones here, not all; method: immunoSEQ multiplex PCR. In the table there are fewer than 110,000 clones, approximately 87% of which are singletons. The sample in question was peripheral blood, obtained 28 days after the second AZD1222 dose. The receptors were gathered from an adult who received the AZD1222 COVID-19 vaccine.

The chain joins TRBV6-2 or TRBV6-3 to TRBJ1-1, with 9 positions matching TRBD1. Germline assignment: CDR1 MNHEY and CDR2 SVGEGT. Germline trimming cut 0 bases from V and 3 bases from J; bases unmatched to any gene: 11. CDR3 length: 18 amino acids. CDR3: CASSYSRGTGFRYTEAFF. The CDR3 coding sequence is TGTGCCAGCAGTTACTCGAGAGGGACAGGGTTTCGGTACACTGAAGCTTTCTTT.

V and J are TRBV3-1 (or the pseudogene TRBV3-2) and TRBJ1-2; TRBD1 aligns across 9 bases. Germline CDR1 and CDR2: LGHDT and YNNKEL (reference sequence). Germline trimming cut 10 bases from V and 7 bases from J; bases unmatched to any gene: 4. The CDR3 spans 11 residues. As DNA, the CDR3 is TGTGCCACGGGACAGGGTGTTGGCTACACCTTC. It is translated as CATGQGVGYTF.

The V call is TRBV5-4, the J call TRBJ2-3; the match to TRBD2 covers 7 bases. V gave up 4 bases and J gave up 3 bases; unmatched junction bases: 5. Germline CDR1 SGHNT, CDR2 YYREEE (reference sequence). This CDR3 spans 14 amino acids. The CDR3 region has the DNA TGTGCCAGCAGCGTACCCGGGGGGACAGATACGCAGTATTTT. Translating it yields CASSVPGGTDTQYF.

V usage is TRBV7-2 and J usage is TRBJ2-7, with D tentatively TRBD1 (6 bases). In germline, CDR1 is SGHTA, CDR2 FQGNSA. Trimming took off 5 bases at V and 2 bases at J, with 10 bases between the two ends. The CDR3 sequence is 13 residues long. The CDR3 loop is CASSRQETYEQYF. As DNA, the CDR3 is TGTGCCAGCAGCCGACAGGAGACCTACGAGCAGTACTTC.

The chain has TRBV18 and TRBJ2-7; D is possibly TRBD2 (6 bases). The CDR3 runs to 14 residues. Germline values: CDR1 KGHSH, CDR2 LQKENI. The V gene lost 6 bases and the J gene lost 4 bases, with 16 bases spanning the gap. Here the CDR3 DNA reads TGTGCCAGCTCTCCCGGGCCGGGGAGGTACGAGCAGTACTTC. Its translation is CASSPGPGRYEQYF.

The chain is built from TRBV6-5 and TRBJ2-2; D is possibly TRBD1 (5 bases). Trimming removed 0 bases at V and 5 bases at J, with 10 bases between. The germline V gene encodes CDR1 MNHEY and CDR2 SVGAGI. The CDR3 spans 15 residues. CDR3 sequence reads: CASSYSIGETGELFF. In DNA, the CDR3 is TGTGCCAGCAGTTACTCTATAGGGGAAACCGGGGAGCTGTTTTTT.

The CDR3 spells CASSQLSGKGQPQHF. CDR3 in DNA: TGTGCCAGCAGCCAGTTGTCGGGGAAGGGGCAGCCCCAGCATTTT. The rearrangement uses TRBV11-2 and TRBJ1-5; D might be TRBD1 (5 bases). CDR3 length: 15 residues. The germline V gene encodes CDR1 SGHAT and CDR2 FQNNGV. The V end was cut by 5 bases, the J end by 7 bases, with 18 bases between. Drawing the rest from reference TRBV11-2 and TRBJ1-5, the complete variable domain is EAGVAQSPRYKIIEKRQSVAFWCNPISGHATLYWYQQILGQGPKLLIQFQNNGVVDDSQLPKDRFSAERLKGVDSTLKIQPAKLEDSAVYLCASSQLSGKGQPQHFGDGTRLSIL.

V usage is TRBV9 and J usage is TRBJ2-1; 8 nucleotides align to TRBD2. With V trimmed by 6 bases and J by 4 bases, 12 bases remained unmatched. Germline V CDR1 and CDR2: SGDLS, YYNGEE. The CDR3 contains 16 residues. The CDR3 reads CASTLTGGPSYNEQFF. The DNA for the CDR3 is TGTGCCAGCACTCTTACGGGAGGGCCTTCATACAATGAGCAGTTCTTC.

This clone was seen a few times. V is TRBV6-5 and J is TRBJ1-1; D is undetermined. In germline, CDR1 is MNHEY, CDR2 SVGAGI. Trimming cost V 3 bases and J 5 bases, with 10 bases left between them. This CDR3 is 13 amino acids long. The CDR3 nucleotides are TGTGCCAGCAGTTATCGAATGGGGACTGAAGCTTTCTTT. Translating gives CASSYRMGTEAFF.

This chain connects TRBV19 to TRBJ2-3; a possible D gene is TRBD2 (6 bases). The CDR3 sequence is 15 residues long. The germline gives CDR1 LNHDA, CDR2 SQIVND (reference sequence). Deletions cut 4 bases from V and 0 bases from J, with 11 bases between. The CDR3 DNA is TGTGCCAGTAGTAGGGCTAGCGCCAGCACAGATACGCAGTATTTT. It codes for CASSRASASTDTQYF.

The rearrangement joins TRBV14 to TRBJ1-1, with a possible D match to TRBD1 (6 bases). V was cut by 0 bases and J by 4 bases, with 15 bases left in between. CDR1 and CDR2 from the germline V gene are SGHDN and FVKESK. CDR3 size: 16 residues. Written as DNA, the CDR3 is TGTGCCAGCAGCCAAGATGAGGGGGGGTTTTTCACTGAAGCTTTCTTT. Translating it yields CASSQDEGGFFTEAFF.

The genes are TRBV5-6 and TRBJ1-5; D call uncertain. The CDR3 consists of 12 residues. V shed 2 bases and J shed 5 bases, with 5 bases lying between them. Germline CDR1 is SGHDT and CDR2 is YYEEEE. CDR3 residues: CASSLVDQPQHF. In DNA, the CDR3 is TGTGCCAGCAGCTTAGTGGATCAGCCCCAGCATTTT.

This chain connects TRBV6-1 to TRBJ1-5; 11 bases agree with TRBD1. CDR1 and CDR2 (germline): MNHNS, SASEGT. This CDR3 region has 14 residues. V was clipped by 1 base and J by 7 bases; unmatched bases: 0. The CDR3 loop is CASSEGTGGQPQHF. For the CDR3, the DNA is TGTGCCAGCAGTGAAGGGACAGGGGGCCAGCCCCAGCATTTT.

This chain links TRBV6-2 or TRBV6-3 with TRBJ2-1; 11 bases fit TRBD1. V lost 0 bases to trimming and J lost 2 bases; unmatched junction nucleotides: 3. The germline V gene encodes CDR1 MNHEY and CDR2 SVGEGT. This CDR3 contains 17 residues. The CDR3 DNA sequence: TGTGCCAGCAGTTACTCTCCGGGACAGGGGGCCTACAATGAGCAGTTCTTC. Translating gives CASSYSPGQGAYNEQFF.

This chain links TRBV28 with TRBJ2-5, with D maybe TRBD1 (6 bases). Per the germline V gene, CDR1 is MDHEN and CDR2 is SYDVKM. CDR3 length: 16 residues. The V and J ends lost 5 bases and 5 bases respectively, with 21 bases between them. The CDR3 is CASSPSFTGIGETQYF. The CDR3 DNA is TGTGCCAGCAGTCCTTCCTTTACAGGGATCGGGGAGACCCAGTACTTC. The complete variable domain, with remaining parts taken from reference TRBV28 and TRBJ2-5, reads DVKVTQSSRYLVKRTGEKVFLECVQDMDHENMFWYRQDPGLGLRLIYFSYDVKMKEKGDIPEGYSVSREKKERFSLILESASTNQTSMYLCASSPSFTGIGETQYFGPGTRLLVL.

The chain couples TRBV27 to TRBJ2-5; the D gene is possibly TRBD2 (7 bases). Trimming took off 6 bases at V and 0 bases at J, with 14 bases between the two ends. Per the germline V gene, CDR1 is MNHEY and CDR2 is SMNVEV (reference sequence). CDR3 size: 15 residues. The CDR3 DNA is TGTGCCAGCAGGTTAAGGGGGACTAACCAAGAGACCCAGTACTTC. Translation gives CASRLRGTNQETQYF.

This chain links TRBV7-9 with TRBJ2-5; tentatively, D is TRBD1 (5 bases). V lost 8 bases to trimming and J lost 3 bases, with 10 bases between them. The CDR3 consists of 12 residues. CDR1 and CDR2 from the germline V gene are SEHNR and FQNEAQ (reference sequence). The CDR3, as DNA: TGTGCCAGCCGGCAGGGCGAAGAGACCCAGTACTTC. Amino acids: CASRQGEETQYF.

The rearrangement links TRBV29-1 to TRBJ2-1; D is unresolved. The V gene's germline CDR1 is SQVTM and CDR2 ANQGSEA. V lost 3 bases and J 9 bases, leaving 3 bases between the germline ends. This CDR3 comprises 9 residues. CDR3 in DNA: TGCAGCGTTGAGCGTGAGCAGTTCTTC. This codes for CSVEREQFF.

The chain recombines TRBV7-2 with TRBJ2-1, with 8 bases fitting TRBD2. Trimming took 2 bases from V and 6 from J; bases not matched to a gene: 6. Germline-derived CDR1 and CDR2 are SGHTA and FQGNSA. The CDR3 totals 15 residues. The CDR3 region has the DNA TGTGCCAGCAGCTTATCCAGCGGGAGAATCAATGAGCAGTTCTTC. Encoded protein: CASSLSSGRINEQFF. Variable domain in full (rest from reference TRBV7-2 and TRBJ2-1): GAGVSQSPSNKVTEKGKDVELRCDPISGHTALYWYRQSLGQGLEFLIYFQGNSAPDKSGLPSDRFSAERTGGSVSTLTIQRTQQEDSAVYLCASSLSSGRINEQFFGPGTRLTVL.

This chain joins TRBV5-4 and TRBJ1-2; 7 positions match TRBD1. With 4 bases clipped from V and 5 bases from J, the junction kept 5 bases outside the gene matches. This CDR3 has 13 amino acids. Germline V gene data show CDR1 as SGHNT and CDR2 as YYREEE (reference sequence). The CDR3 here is CASSTPGQYGYTF. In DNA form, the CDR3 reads TGTGCCAGCAGCACTCCGGGACAGTATGGCTACACCTTC.

CDR3 region: CASSQEASRLDEQYF. CDR3 nucleotide sequence: TGCGCCAGCAGCCAAGAGGCTAGCAGGCTAGACGAGCAGTACTTC. The chain couples TRBV4-3 to TRBJ2-7; D may be TRBD2 (5 bases). The CDR3 spans 15 residues. Germline V lookup: CDR1 LGHNA, CDR2 YSLEER. The V end was cut by 0 bases, the J end by 5 bases, with 14 bases between.

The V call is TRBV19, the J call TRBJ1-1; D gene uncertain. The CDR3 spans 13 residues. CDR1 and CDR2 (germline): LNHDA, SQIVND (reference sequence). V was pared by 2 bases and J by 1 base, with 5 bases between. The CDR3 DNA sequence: TGTGCCAGTAGTATAAGAGAGAACACTGAAGCTTTCTTT. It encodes CASSIRENTEAFF.

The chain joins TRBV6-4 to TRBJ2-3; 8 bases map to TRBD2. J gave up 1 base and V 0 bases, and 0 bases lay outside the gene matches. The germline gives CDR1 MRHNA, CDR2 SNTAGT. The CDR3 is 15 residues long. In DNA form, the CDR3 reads TGTGCCAGCAGTGACTCTAGCGGGGGCACAGATACGCAGTATTTT. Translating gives CASSDSSGGTDTQYF.